Included here is one T cell receptor beta chain sequence, with context. No antigen is known for it. No base qualities exist here, and no much larger clone lies one base off it. The library was built by means of the immunoSEQ multiplex PCR assay. For the multiplex PCR, a mixture combining 60 forward primers for TCR Vbeta segments and 13 reverse primers for TCR Jbeta segments was used. Amplification of the CDR3 region of rearranged TCR beta genes was performed with a multiplex PCR assay on genomic DNA. The amplified TCR beta libraries were sequenced on the Illumina HiSeq System as 87-base-pair reads. As for how the authors treated the data: Across the 700 or so repertoires, a later analysis counted 78 million or so unique TCR beta chains, roughly 11 million of which were shared by at least two donors. Raw reads were error-corrected and collapsed into unique sequences with a nearest-neighbor algorithm that merged closely related sequences to remove PCR and sequencing errors. CDR3 sequences were aligned to IMGT reference sequences to assign V, D and J gene segments. For a sequence to be retained, a match of at least six nucleotides to both a V gene segment and a J gene segment was required. Rearrangements were called productive when the CDR3 lacked stop codons and stayed in frame with V and J; all others were non-productive. Following IMGT convention, CDR3 was defined as the stretch from the second conserved V-encoded cysteine to the conserved J-encoded phenylalanine. Sequences without an unambiguous match to a single V gene segment were excluded from the earlier analysis of about 600 of the donors. An earlier analysis of approximately 590 of the donors called V segments functional above 56.7% productive rearrangements and segregating when the between-donor standard deviation exceeded 5%. A statistical classification framework was built for diagnosing cytomegalovirus status from the catalog of TCR beta chain sequences. V and J gene assignment, in a later analysis, came from comparing TCR nucleotide sequences with IMGT/GENE-DB human TR gene sequences. In a later analysis, CDR3 sequences and most-parsimonious VDJ recombination scenarios were assigned using the TCRdist pipeline. In a later analysis, each TCR beta chain was defined by its CDR3 amino acid sequence together with its V-gene family, and reads lacking a unique V-gene family were excluded. In a later analysis, nearly 600 highly shared, low-generation-probability nucleotide sequences were removed to address suspected cross-contamination and a sequencing artifact. For each public chain, a later analysis derived a clonal expansion index from normalized ranks of inferred template counts within each repertoire. Generation probabilities in a later analysis came from a VDJ recombination model fitted to out-of-frame rearrangements, and those results were checked against IGoR. A later analysis scored TCR-TCR, TCR-HLA and TCR-CMV co-occurrence with hypergeometric tests, applying a repertoire-size bias correction to TCR pairs. In a later analysis, false discovery rates were estimated by permuting HLA or CMV assignments 20 times. In a later analysis, co-occurring TCRs were grouped using DBSCAN, and TCRdist sequence similarity was added for clustering within HLA-allele-positive subsets. For co-occurrence clustering, repertoires with fewer than 30,000 or more than 120,000 public chains were excluded, along with five repertoires with anomalous nucleotide sharing. Held by TCRdb, this immuneACCESS table contains in-frame sequences only and omits some clones. Under half of the omission traces to an unresolved V gene where checked; the cause of the rest is unknown. V and J calls and clone size are copied from that table; D and trimming were computed from the DNA. This sample lists just over 95,000 clones; under 85% were detected once. About 4% of the sample lies in the top ten.

The data belong to a study of cytomegalovirus exposure and HLA in healthy donors (dated by TCRdb to the late 2010s). Concerning the study at large: An earlier analysis of 587 of the donors reported 250 to 300 Gb of sequence data and around 110 million unique TCR beta sequences from roughly 180 million T cells. The study aimed to test whether signatures of past pathogen exposure could be identified by cataloging public T cell receptors. Across some 400 genotyped donors of the cohort, an average of about 250,000 unique TCR beta nucleotide sequences per donor were sequenced, and around 19% of those sequences were non-productive. Alongside the repertoire data, information on donor age, sex, ethnicity and CMV serostatus was compiled. The T cell repertoires of 666 subjects were profiled by immunosequencing and related to cytomegalovirus serostatus. Because of strong linkage in the cohort, roughly 5 DR-DQ haplotypes were treated as single units for association and clustering. To predict cytomegalovirus infection status, the study brought together high-throughput TCR immunosequencing, statistical association of individual TCRs with disease status, and machine learning. Every repertoire in the discovery cohort had been generated on one and the same sequencing platform. HLA typing covered class I and class II loci at four-digit resolution. Of the 350 to 400 genotyped donors, 65% to 90% fell in the genetic ancestry cluster associated with self-reported Caucasian donors. In addition to the first cohort of 666 subjects, a separate validation cohort of some 120 different subjects was used. An early release that covered 500 to 800 HLA-typed donors contained approximately 300 gigabases of sequencing data and 70 million to 100 million unique TCR sequences. Genome-wide SNP genotypes for about 65% of the 666 donors were used in a later genetic analysis, which treated that subset as a discovery cohort. In a later analysis, previously published TCR beta repertoires from 666 donors were re-analyzed and high-resolution HLA genotyping was added so that TCR occurrence patterns could be studied. To decide whether each TCR beta V gene segment behaved as functional or pseudogenic, an earlier analysis of some 600 of the donors relied on high-throughput TCR beta sequencing. The later analysis used no new phenotypic data to find candidate immune exposures, relying instead on TCR beta sequences and their occurrence across donors. Typing coverage varied by locus: 629-630 donors for A, B, C, DRB1 and DQB1; more than 500 for DQA1; about 570 for DPA1; about 450 for DPB1. Broader findings and caveats from the paper: In both the original and validation cohorts, the classifier was reported to diagnose cytomegalovirus status with high specificity and sensitivity. It was suggested by the authors that the approach could potentially be generalized to other disease states and immunological phenotypes. The study gave a list of more than 150 TCR beta chains associated with cytomegalovirus. In vitro tests confirmed that a few of the cytomegalovirus-associated TCR beta chains recognize cytomegalovirus antigens. Because counts were too low, roughly 17 rarely observed V segments, including chromosome 9 orphons, were left out of the earlier analysis of roughly 600 of the donors. In this cohort, only TCR beta chains were sequenced, and detectable features were limited by the absence of alpha or paired-chain data. In an earlier analysis of 587 of the donors, most TCR beta V segments appeared in productive rearrangements about 87% or about 30% of the time, broadly matching IMGT annotations. Correlated functional status among segregating V segments might be attributable to linkage disequilibrium, but an unknown experimental factor could not be ruled out. A later analysis associated about 17,000 TCR beta sequences with specific HLA alleles at a false discovery rate of 0.05. While some public TCRs were present in many individuals, most TCR sequences turned up only very rarely across donors. A cluster of highly shared sequence variants was judged likely to represent a technical artifact of the sequencing pipeline. HLA typing was unavailable for some donors at each locus, so association tests used only the typed subset. A further reported finding was that TCR beta sequences accurately predicted the HLA-A and HLA-B alleles for most subjects in the first cohort. According to a later genetic analysis, donors in an Asian-associated ancestry cluster had fewer N-insertions in productive TCRs than the roughly 700-donor mean. The presence/absence analyses assumed that sequencing depth was roughly uniform across donors, and that assumption may not be true. Several of the top co-occurrence clusters appeared to be linked to parvovirus B19, influenza, CMV and Epstein-Barr virus, according to a later analysis. When HLA alleles, especially DR and DQ, strongly co-occurred, TCR associations were difficult to assign to individual alleles. A later analysis found that HLA-associated TCR beta chains were more clonally expanded and had lower generation probabilities than equally common non-associated chains. V-gene and J-gene trimming of TCR beta chains was associated with a missense DCLRE1C variant in a later genetic analysis, and the association was replicated in an independent cohort. Immune exposure information for the cohort was limited to CMV serostatus. A later analysis found that most CMV-associated TCR beta chains appeared HLA-restricted, with HLA associations seemingly driven largely by CMV exposure. A later analysis found that TCR association rates varied across HLA loci, with DRB1 alleles showing the most associated TCRs and HLA-C alleles the fewest.

The cohort consisted of 600 to 700 healthy bone marrow donors. Cohort members were all nominally healthy when sampled, although unrecorded immune exposures were likely present. The donor tested CMV seropositive, placing the donor among the approximately 310 seropositive members of the cohort. Each donor provided a peripheral blood sample, and peripheral blood mononuclear cells were used for TCR beta sequencing. The Qiagen DNeasy Blood Extraction Kit was used to extract genomic DNA from the blood cell samples. Sequencing was done on a sample of PBMCs. This sequence originates from a middle-aged woman in good health and CMV-seropositive.

The CDR3 in this case is CASSLSPGQGGNTEAFF. In nucleotide form, the sequence is TGTGCCAGCAGTTTATCCCCGGGACAGGGAGGGAACACTGAAGCTTTCTTT. The sequence is built from TRBV27 and TRBJ1-1; 9 nucleotides in the junction match TRBD1. The CDR3, from cysteine to phenylalanine, totals 17 residues. CDR3 DNA is the only sequence kept; it has 51 bases, read in frame from the first base. V is pruned by 0 bases and J by 1 base, leaving 6 bases of the junction without a gene match. CDR1 MNHEY and CDR2 SMNVEV are derived from the germline V gene (reference sequence).